Presented here are 20 T cell receptor beta chains from one specimen sequenced in a study of shared clonotypes between healthy human individuals. It was CD45RO-negative cells, positively selected for CCR7, that made up naive CD8 cells, with terminally differentiated effector memory CD45RA+ cells excluded. Produced via immunoSEQ multiplex PCR; TCRdb's table is partial and in-frame only. Of 600,000 or so clones in the sample, 90% to 95% were seen once. What was sequenced was naive CD8+ T cells sorted from blood. The receptors stem from a woman in her twenties or thirties in good health.

This rearrangement joins TRBV19 to TRBJ1-5; no clear D gene. The V and J ends lost 6 bases and 3 bases respectively, with 12 bases between them. From germline, CDR1 is LNHDA and CDR2 SQIVND (reference sequence). This CDR3 spans 14 amino acids. CDR3 region: CASRIRDINQPQHF. Here the CDR3 DNA reads TGTGCCAGTAGAATCCGGGATATCAATCAGCCCCAGCATTTT.

V and J are TRBV28 and TRBJ1-1; D unclear. CDR3 length equals 15 residues. V was trimmed by 2 bases and J by 4 bases, leaving 14 bases between them. Germline CDR1 MDHEN, CDR2 SYDVKM. The CDR3 DNA sequence: TGTGCCAGCAGTTTAATCGGCGGAGTGGGCACTGAAGCTTTCTTT. Encoded protein: CASSLIGGVGTEAFF. The variable domain in full, completed from reference TRBV28 and TRBJ1-1, reads DVKVTQSSRYLVKRTGEKVFLECVQDMDHENMFWYRQDPGLGLRLIYFSYDVKMKEKGDIPEGYSVSREKKERFSLILESASTNQTSMYLCASSLIGGVGTEAFFGQGTRLTVV.

The gene calls are TRBV11-2 and TRBJ2-3, with TRBD2 matching 7 bases. This CDR3 has 15 amino acids. Germline assignment: CDR1 SGHAT and CDR2 FQNNGV. V lost 1 base to trimming and J lost 2 bases; unmatched junction nucleotides: 3. The CDR3 DNA reads as TGTGCCAGCAGCTTAGCGGGAGGTATCACAGATACGCAGTATTTT. This translates into CASSLAGGITDTQYF.

The chain recombines TRBV25-1 with TRBJ1-1; D gene ambiguous. V was cut by 7 bases and J by 2 bases, with 5 bases left in between. Per the germline V gene, CDR1 is MGHDK and CDR2 is SYGVNS. The CDR3 is made up of 11 amino acids. In DNA form, the CDR3 reads TGTGCCAGCACGGCCAACACTGAAGCTTTCTTT. Translating gives CASTANTEAFF.

This clone was detected only once. V is TRBV18 and J is TRBJ2-2, with TRBD2 identical over 9 bases. This CDR3 has 18 residues. Trimming took 1 base from V and 5 from J; bases not matched to a gene: 11. Looked up from germline, CDR1 is KGHSH and CDR2 is LQKENI. In DNA form, the CDR3 reads TGTGCCAGCTCACCACTTCTCGGCGGGAGGGCCGGGACCGGGGAGCTGTTTTTT. Translated, it gives CASSPLLGGRAGTGELFF.

This clone was observed a single time. This sequence joins TRBV6-5 and TRBJ1-2, with D perhaps matching TRBD1 (5 bases). The CDR3 consists of 14 residues. Between the trimmed V and J ends, which lost 4 bases and 7 bases, there was a span of 16 bases. CDR1 is MNHEY, CDR2 SVGAGI, per germline. The CDR3 here is CASSSPAGAAGYTF. In nucleotides, the CDR3 is TGTGCCAGCAGTTCTCCAGCTGGGGCGGCTGGCTACACCTTC.

The chain uses TRBV28 and TRBJ2-5, with D tentatively TRBD1 (5 bases). The CDR3 consists of 13 residues. V lost 5 bases and J lost 0, with 7 bases in between. The germline V gene has CDR1 MDHEN and CDR2 SYDVKM. The CDR3 DNA reads as TGTGCCAGCAGTGGGGCGTACCAAGAGACCCAGTACTTC. Translated: CASSGAYQETQYF.

This clone showed up just once. The J gene is TRBJ1-2, the V gene TRBV27, with 7 bases fitting TRBD1. J gave up 4 bases and V 2 bases, and 1 base lay outside the gene matches. This CDR3 region has 13 residues. Germline CDR1 reads MNHEY; CDR2 reads SMNVEV (reference sequence). CDR3 loop: CASSLPGGYGYTF. The CDR3 DNA follows: TGTGCCAGCAGTTTACCAGGGGGCTATGGCTACACCTTC.

This chain's CDR3 is CASSFGLVGATGELFF. The CDR3 coding sequence is TGTGCCAGCAGTTTCGGACTAGTAGGGGCCACCGGGGAGCTGTTTTTT. V usage is TRBV27 and J usage is TRBJ2-2, with 7 bases fitting TRBD2. The germline V gene has CDR1 MNHEY and CDR2 SMNVEV (reference sequence). V gave up 3 bases and J gave up 4 bases; unmatched junction bases: 8. The CDR3 runs 16 residues.

J is TRBJ2-1 and V is TRBV13; 8 nucleotides line up with TRBD2. Losses at the gene ends were 5 bases for V and 3 bases for J; bases not matched to a gene: 6. Looked up from germline, CDR1 is PRHDT and CDR2 is FYEKMQ (reference sequence). There are 15 residues in the CDR3. The CDR3 DNA reads TGTGCCAGCAGCCTCCAAGCGGGGGTCTACAATGAGCAGTTCTTC. It translates to CASSLQAGVYNEQFF.

Concerning this clone itself: The sample carries other DNA sequences with the same CDR3. The V call is TRBV28, the J call TRBJ1-1; D remains unclear. This CDR3 is built from 13 residues. From germline, CDR1 is MDHEN and CDR2 SYDVKM. V lost 6 bases and J 2 bases, leaving 10 bases between the germline ends. The CDR3 DNA reads as TGTGCCAGCAGCCCCGGGCCTAACACTGAAGCTTTCTTT. Translation: CASSPGPNTEAFF.

The CDR3 is CASSFSGTATNEKLFF. The CDR3, as DNA: TGTGCCAGCAGCTTTTCTGGTACCGCAACTAATGAAAAACTGTTTTTT. This chain joins TRBV5-8 and TRBJ1-4, with unresolved D. Germline-derived CDR1 and CDR2 are SGHTS and YDEGEE. Trimming cost V 2 bases and J 0 bases, with 11 bases left between them. The CDR3 has 16 amino acids.

The J gene is TRBJ2-1, the V gene TRBV15; TRBD2 is a possible D gene (5 bases). This CDR3 is 13 amino acids long. Germline assignment: CDR1 LNHNV and CDR2 YYDKDF (reference sequence). The ends were cut back, 3 bases at V and 3 bases at J, with 6 bases in the middle. CDR3 DNA: TGTGCCACCAGCAGCGGGGACTACAATGAGCAGTTCTTC. This gives the protein CATSSGDYNEQFF.

This clone is a singleton in its sample. This rearrangement joins TRBV13 to TRBJ2-5; no reliable D call. The J call may be mistaken, given a closer DNA end match to TRBJ2-7. From germline, CDR1 is PRHDT and CDR2 FYEKMQ (reference sequence). The length of the CDR3 is 13 residues. The CDR3 coding sequence is TGTGCCAGCAGCTTAGACCTTCAAGACGAGCAGTACTTC. As protein: CASSLDLQDEQYF.

This clone was seen a few times. The V and J genes are TRBV13 and TRBJ1-2; D unresolved. The germline CDR1 and CDR2 sequences are PRHDT and FYEKMQ (reference sequence). V lost 5 bases to trimming and J lost 3 bases, with 16 bases between them. The length of the CDR3 is 15 residues. DNA for the CDR3: TGTGCCAGCAGCACCGACGGAGACAACTACTATGGCTACACCTTC. Translation: CASSTDGDNYYGYTF.

This chain links TRBV7-8 with TRBJ2-1, with a possible D match to TRBD2 (6 bases). There are 16 residues in the CDR3. Germline V lookup: CDR1 SGHVS, CDR2 FQNEAQ. V shed 1 base and J shed 4 bases, with 14 bases lying between them. The CDR3 reads CASSLVASGLYNEQFF. The CDR3 region has the DNA TGTGCCAGCAGCTTAGTGGCCAGCGGGCTTTACAATGAGCAGTTCTTC.

Points on this clone: One end of the junction fails to match germline, which may point to a read error. Here the CDR3 reads CASSLRRDTLYEQYF. In DNA, the CDR3 is TGCGCCAGCAGCCTTAGAAGGGACACCCTCTACGAGCAGTACTTC. The chain carries TRBV7-9 and TRBJ2-5; a weak D match, TRBD1 (6 bases). The closer fit of TRBJ2-7 to the DNA end suggests the J call may be wrong. CDR3 length: 15 residues. CDR1 is SEHNR and CDR2 is FQNEAQ in the germline V gene (reference sequence).

Points on this clone: This sample includes further DNA sequences coding for the same CDR3. The rearrangement links TRBV6-6 to TRBJ2-7; D is unresolved. Per germline, CDR1 MNHNY and CDR2 SVGAGI (reference sequence). V lost 0 bases, J lost 4 bases, and 10 bases lay in between. The CDR3 is 14 amino acids. The CDR3 protein is CASSYSNGPYEQYF. CDR3 coding DNA: TGTGCCAGCAGTTACTCTAACGGCCCGTACGAGCAGTACTTC.

The genes are TRBV7-2 and TRBJ2-7; D possibly corresponds to TRBD1 (5 bases). This CDR3 has 14 amino acids. In germline, CDR1 is SGHTA, CDR2 FQGNSA. Trimming removed 1 base from V and 2 bases from J, with 9 bases in between. The CDR3 DNA follows: TGTGCCAGCAGCTTAGAACCAGGGACCTACGAGCAGTACTTC. Encoded protein: CASSLEPGTYEQYF.

The chain joins TRBV9 to TRBJ1-4; 9 bases map to TRBD1. From germline, CDR1 is SGDLS and CDR2 YYNGEE. Germline trimming cut 0 bases from V and 7 bases from J; bases unmatched to any gene: 4. There are 15 residues in the CDR3. CDR3 coding DNA: TGTGCCAGCAGCGTAGGAGACAGGGGGAGTGAAAAACTGTTTTTT. Translating it yields CASSVGDRGSEKLFF.